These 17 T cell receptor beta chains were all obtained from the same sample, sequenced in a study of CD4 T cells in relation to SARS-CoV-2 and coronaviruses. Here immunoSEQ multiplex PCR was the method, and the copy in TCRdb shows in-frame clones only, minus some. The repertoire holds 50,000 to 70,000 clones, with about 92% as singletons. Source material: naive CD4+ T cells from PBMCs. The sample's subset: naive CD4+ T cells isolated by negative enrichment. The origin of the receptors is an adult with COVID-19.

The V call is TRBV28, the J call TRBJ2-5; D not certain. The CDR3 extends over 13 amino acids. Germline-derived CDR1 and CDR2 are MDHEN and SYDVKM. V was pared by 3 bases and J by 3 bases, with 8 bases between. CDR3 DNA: TGTGCCAGCAGTTTTGGCAGAGAAGAGACCCAGTACTTC. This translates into CASSFGREETQYF.

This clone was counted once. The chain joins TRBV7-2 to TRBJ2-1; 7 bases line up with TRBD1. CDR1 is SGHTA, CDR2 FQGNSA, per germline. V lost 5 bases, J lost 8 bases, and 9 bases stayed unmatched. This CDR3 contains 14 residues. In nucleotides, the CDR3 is TGTGCCAGCAGCAGAACAGGGGTAGTCGATGAGCAGTTCTTC. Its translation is CASSRTGVVDEQFF.

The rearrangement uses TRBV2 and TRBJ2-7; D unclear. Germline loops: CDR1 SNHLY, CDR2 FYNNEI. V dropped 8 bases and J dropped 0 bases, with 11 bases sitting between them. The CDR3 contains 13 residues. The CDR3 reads CASATGFSYEQYF. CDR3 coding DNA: TGTGCCAGCGCCACCGGGTTCTCCTACGAGCAGTACTTC.

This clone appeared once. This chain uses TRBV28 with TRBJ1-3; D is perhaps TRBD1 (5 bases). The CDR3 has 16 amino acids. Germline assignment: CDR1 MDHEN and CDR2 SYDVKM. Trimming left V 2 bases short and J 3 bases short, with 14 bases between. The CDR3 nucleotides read TGTGCCAGCAGTTTAGGTCCCTCAGGACATGGAAACACCATATATTTT. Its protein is CASSLGPSGHGNTIYF.

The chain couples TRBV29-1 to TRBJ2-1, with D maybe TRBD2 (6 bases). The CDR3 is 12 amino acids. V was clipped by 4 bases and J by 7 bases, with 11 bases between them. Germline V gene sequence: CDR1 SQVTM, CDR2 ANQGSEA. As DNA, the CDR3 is TGCAGCGTTGCTCCGGGAGCGAATGAGCAGTTCTTC. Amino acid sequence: CSVAPGANEQFF.

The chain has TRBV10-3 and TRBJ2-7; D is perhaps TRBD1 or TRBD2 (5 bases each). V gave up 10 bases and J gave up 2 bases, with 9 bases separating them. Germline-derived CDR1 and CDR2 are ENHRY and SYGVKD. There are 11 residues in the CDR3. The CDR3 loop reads CATRGAYEQYF. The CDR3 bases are TGTGCCACCAGAGGGGCCTACGAGCAGTACTTC.

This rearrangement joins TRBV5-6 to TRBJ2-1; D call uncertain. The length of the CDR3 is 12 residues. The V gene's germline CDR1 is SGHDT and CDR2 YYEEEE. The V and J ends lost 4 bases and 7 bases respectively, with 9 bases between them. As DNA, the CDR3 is TGTGCCAGCAGCCAAACAGTGAATGAGCAGTTCTTC. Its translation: CASSQTVNEQFF.

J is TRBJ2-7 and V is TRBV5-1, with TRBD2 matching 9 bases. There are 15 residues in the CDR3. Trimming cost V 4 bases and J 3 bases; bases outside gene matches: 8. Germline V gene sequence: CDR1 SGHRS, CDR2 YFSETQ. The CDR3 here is CASSPTSGLYYEQYF. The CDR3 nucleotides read TGCGCCAGCAGCCCGACTAGCGGCCTGTACTACGAGCAGTACTTC.

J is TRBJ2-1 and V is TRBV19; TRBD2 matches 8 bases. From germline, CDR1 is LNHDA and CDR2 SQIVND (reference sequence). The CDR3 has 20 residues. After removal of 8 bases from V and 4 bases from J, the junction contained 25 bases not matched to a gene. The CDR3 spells CASSKYMGLSGRTGYNEQFF. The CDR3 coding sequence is TGTGCCAGTTCTAAGTATATGGGACTAAGCGGGAGAACGGGATACAATGAGCAGTTCTTC.

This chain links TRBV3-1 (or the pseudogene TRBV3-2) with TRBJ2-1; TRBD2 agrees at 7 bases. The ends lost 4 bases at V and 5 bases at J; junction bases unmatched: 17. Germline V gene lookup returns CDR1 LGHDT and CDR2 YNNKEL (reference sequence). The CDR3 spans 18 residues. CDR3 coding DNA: TGTGCCAGCAGCCCGAGGCTGAGGGCGGGAGTTAGGGACAATGAGCAGTTCTTC. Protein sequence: CASSPRLRAGVRDNEQFF.

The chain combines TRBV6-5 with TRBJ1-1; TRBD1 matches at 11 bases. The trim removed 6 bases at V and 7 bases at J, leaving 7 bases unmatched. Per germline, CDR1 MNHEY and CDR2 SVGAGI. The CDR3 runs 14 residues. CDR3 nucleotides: TGTGCCAGCAGCCGGACAGGGGGCAGCGGTGAAGCTTTCTTT. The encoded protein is CASSRTGGSGEAFF.

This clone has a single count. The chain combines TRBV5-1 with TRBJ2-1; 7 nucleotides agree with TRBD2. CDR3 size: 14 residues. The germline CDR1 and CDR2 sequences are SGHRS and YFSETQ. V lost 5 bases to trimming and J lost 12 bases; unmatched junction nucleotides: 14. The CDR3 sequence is CASRVTSWNLGQFF. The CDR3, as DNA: TGCGCCAGCAGGGTGACTAGCTGGAACCTGGGGCAGTTCTTC.

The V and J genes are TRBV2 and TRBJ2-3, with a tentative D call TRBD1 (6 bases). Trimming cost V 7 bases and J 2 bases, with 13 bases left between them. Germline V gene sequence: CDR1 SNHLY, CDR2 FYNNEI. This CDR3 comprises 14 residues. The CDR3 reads CASTDTGNTDTQYF. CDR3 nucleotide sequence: TGTGCCAGCACGGATACAGGGAACACAGATACGCAGTATTTT.

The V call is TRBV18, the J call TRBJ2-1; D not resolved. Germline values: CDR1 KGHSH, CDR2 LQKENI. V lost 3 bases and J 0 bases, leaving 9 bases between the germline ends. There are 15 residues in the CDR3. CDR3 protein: CASSPRKSSYNEQFF. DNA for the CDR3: TGTGCCAGCTCACCGAGGAAAAGCTCCTACAATGAGCAGTTCTTC.

The CDR3 nucleotides are TGTGCCAGCACCTGGACTAGAGAGGAGACCCAGTACTTC. Its translation: CASTWTREETQYF. The chain carries TRBV28 and TRBJ2-5, with 7 bases identical to TRBD2. Germline V lookup: CDR1 MDHEN, CDR2 SYDVKM. The CDR3 loop spans 13 amino acids. V lost 7 bases, J lost 5 bases, and 7 bases stayed unmatched.

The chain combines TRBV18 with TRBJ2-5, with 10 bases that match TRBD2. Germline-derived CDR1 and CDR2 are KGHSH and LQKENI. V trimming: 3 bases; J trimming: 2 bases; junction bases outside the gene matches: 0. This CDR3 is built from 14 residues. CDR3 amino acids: CASSPTSGQETQYF. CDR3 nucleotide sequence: TGTGCCAGCTCACCGACTAGCGGGCAAGAGACCCAGTACTTC.

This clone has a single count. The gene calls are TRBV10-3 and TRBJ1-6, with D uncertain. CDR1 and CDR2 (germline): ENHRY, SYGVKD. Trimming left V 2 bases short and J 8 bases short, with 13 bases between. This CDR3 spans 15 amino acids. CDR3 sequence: CAISEAGRSHSPLHF. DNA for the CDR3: TGTGCCATCAGTGAGGCCGGCAGGTCCCATTCACCCCTCCACTTT.